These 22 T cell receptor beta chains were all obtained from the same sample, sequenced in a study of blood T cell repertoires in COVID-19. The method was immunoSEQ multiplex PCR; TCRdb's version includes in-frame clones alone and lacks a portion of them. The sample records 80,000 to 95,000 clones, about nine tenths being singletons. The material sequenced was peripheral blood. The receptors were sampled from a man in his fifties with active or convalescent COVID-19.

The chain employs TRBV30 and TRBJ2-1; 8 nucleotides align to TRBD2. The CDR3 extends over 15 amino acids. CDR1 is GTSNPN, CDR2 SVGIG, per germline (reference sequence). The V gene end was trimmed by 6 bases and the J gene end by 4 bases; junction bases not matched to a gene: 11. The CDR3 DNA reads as TGTGCCTGTGCGATCCTAGCGGGTGGATACAATGAGCAGTTCTTC. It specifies CACAILAGGYNEQFF.

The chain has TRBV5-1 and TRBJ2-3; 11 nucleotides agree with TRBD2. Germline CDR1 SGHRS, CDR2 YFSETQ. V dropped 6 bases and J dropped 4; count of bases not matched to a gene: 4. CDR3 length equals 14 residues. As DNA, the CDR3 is TGCGCCAGCAAACTAGCGGGAGTGGCAGATACGCAGTATTTT. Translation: CASKLAGVADTQYF.

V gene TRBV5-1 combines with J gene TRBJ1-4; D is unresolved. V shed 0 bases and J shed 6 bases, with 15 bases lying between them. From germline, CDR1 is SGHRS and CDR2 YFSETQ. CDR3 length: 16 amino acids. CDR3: CASSLGIGVRDEKLFF. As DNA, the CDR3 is TGCGCCAGCAGCTTGGGCATCGGAGTGCGGGATGAAAAACTGTTTTTT. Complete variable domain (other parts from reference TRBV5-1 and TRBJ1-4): KAGVTQTPRYLIKTRGQQVTLSCSPISGHRSVSWYQQTPGQGLQFLFEYFSETQRNKGNFPGRFSGRQFSNSRSEMNVSTLELGDSALYLCASSLGIGVRDEKLFFGSGTQLSVL.

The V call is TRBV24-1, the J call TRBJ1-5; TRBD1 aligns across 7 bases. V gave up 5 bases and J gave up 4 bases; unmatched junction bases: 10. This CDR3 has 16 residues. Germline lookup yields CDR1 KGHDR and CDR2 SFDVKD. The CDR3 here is CATSGGQAALNQPQHF. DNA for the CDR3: TGTGCCACCAGTGGTGGACAGGCCGCCTTAAATCAGCCCCAGCATTTT.

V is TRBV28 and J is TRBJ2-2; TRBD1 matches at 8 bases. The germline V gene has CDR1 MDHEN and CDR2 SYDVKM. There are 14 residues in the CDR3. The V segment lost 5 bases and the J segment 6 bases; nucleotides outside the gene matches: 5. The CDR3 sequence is CASSHPQGAGELFF. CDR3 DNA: TGTGCCAGCAGTCACCCACAGGGGGCCGGGGAGCTGTTTTTT. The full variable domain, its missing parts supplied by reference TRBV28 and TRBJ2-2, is DVKVTQSSRYLVKRTGEKVFLECVQDMDHENMFWYRQDPGLGLRLIYFSYDVKMKEKGDIPEGYSVSREKKERFSLILESASTNQTSMYLCASSHPQGAGELFFGEGSRLTVL.

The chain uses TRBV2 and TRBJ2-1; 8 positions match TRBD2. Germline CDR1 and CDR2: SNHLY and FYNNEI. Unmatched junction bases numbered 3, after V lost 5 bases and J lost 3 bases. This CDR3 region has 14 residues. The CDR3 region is CASSREGVYNEQFF. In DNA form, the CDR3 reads TGTGCCAGCAGTCGGGAGGGCGTCTACAATGAGCAGTTCTTC. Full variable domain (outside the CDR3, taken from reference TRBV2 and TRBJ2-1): EPEVTQTPSHQVTQMGQEVILRCVPISNHLYFYWYRQILGQKVEFLVSFYNNEISEKSEIFDDQFSVERPDGSNFTLKIRSTKLEDSAMYFCASSREGVYNEQFFGPGTRLTVL.

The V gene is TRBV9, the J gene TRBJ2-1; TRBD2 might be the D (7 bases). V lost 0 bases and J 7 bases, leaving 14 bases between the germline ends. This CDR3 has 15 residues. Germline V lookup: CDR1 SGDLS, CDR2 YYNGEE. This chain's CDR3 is CASSVGGGARNEQFF. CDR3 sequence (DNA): TGTGCCAGCAGCGTAGGAGGGGGGGCGCGGAATGAGCAGTTCTTC.

CDR3 loop: CASSELAGGLRELFF. In nucleotides, the CDR3 is TGTGCCAGCAGTGAGCTAGCGGGAGGTTTGCGGGAGCTGTTTTTT. The V call is TRBV25-1, the J call TRBJ2-2; 11 nucleotides line up with TRBD2. Losses at the gene ends were 3 bases for V and 9 bases for J; bases not matched to a gene: 6. The CDR3 covers 15 residues. Germline V CDR1 and CDR2: MGHDK, SYGVNS. Combining the CDR3 with reference TRBV25-1 and TRBJ2-2 gives the whole variable domain EADIYQTPRYLVIGTGKKITLECSQTMGHDKMYWYQQDPGMELHLIHYSYGVNSTEKGDLSSESTVSRIRTEHFPLTLESARPSHTSQYLCASSELAGGLRELFFGEGSRLTVL.

CDR3 DNA sequence: TGTGCCACCAGTGCCGAGGGGGACAGGGGATACGAGCAGTACTTC. Residues: CATSAEGDRGYEQYF. The chain joins TRBV24-1 to TRBJ2-7, with 10 bases identical to TRBD1. The CDR3 totals 15 residues. Germline V gene lookup returns CDR1 KGHDR and CDR2 SFDVKD. V lost 5 bases to trimming and J lost 4 bases; unmatched junction nucleotides: 7.

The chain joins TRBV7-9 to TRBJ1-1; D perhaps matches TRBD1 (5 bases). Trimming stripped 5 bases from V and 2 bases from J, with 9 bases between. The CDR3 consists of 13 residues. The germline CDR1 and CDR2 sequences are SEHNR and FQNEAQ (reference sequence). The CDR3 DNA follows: TGTGCCAGCAGCCTAGACAGAAACACTGAAGCTTTCTTT. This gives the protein CASSLDRNTEAFF.

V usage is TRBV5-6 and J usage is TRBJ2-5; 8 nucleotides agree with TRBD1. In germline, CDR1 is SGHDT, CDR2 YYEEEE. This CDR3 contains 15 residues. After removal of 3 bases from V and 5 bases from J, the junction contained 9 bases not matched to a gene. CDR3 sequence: CASSSQGARRETQYF. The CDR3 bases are TGTGCCAGCAGCTCTCAGGGGGCACGAAGGGAGACCCAGTACTTC.

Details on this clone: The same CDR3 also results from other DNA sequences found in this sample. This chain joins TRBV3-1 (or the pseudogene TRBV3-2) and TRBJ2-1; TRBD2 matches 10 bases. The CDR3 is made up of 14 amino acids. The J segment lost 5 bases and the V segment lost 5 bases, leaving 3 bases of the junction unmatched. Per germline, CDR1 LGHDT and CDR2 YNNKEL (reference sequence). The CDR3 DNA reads TGTGCCAGCAGCTGGACTAGCGGAGACAATGAGCAGTTCTTC. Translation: CASSWTSGDNEQFF.

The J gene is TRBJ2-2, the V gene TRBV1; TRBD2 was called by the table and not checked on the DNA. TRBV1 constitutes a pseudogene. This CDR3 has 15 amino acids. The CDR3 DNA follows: TGCACCAGCAGCCCGAAAGCGATGAACACCGGGGAGCTGTTTTTT. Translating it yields CTSSPKAMNTGELFF.

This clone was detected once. The CDR3 nucleotides read TGTGCCACCAGTGGCCCAGGGGACCTACCCCTATATTTT. Residues: CATSGPGDLPLYF. The chain recombines TRBV24-1 with TRBJ1-3, with D possibly being TRBD1 (6 bases). The germline V and J ends were trimmed by 5 bases and 14 bases, with 18 bases remaining between them. The CDR3 is 13 residues long. Germline loops: CDR1 KGHDR, CDR2 SFDVKD.

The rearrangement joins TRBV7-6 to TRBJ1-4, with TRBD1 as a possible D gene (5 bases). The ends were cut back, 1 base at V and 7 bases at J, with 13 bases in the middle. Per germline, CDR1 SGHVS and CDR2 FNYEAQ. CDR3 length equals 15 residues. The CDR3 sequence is CASSLGRSGGEKLFF. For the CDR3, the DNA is TGTGCCAGCAGCTTAGGTCGAAGCGGGGGTGAAAAACTGTTTTTT.

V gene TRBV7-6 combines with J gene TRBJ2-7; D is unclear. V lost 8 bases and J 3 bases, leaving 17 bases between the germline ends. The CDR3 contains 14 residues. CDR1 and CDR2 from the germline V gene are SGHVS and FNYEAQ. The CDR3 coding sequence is TGTGCCAGCTATCGACTGCCGACGCTCTACGAGCAGTACTTC. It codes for CASYRLPTLYEQYF.

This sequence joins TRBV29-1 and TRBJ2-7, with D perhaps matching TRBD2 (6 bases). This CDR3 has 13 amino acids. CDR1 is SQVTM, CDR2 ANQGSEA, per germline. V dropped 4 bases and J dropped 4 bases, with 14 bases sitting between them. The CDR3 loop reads CSVAQGGFYEQYF. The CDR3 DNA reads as TGCAGCGTTGCCCAGGGAGGTTTTTACGAGCAGTACTTC.

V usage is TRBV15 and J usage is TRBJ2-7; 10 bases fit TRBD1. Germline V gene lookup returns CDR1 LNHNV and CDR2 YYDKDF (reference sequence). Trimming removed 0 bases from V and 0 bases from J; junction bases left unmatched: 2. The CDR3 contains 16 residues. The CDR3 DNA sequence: TGTGCCACCAGCAGAGACGGACAGGGGGGCTCCTACGAGCAGTACTTC. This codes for CATSRDGQGGSYEQYF.

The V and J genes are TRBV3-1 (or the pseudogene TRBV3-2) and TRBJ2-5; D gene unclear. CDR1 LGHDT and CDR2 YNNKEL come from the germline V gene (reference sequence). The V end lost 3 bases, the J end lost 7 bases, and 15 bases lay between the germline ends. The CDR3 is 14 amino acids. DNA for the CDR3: TGTGCCAGCAGCCACTTCTCGGAGAAAGGGACCCAGTACTTC. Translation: CASSHFSEKGTQYF.

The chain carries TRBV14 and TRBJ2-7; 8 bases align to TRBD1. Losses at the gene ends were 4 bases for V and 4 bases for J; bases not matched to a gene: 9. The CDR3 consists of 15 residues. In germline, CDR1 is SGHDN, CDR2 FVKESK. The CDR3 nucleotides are TGTGCCAGCAGCCCCTTCAGGGGGCGCTTTTACGAGCAGTACTTC. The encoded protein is CASSPFRGRFYEQYF. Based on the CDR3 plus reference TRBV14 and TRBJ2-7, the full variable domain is EAGVTQFPSHSVIEKGQTVTLRCDPISGHDNLYWYRRVMGKEIKFLLHFVKESKQDESGMPNNRFLAERTGGTYSTLKVQPAELEDSGVYFCASSPFRGRFYEQYFGPGTRLTVT.

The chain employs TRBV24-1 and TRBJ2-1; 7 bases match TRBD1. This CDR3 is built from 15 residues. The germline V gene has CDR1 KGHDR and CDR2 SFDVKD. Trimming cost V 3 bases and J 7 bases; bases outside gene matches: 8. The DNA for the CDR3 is TGTGCCACCAGTGATACTAGGGGGCCCTTGAATGAGCAGTTCTTC. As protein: CATSDTRGPLNEQFF.

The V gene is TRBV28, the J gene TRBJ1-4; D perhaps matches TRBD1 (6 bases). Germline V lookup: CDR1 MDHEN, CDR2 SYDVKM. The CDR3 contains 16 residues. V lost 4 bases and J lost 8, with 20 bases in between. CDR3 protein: CASSWTIDGQKEKLFF. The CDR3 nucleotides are TGTGCCAGCAGTTGGACGATCGACGGACAGAAAGAAAAACTGTTTTTT.